Listed here are 24 T cell receptor beta chains from one sample, sequenced in a study of T cell changes during pregnancy in multiple sclerosis. The table came from immunoSEQ multiplex PCR; TCRdb's copy has only in-frame clones and leaves some out. Of about 110,000 clones listed, about 90% are singletons. The sample in question was peripheral blood, obtained before pregnancy. These receptors all stem from a female donor with multiple sclerosis, enrolled in a pregnancy study.

This clone was seen just once. The chain couples TRBV5-4 to TRBJ1-3; D may be TRBD1 (6 bases). This CDR3 has 13 amino acids. CDR1 and CDR2 (germline): SGHNT, YYREEE (reference sequence). V was cut by 5 bases and J by 6 bases, with 12 bases left in between. CDR3: CASRSGVENTIYF. In DNA, the CDR3 is TGTGCCAGCAGGTCAGGGGTGGAAAACACCATATATTTT.

This chain uses TRBV2 with TRBJ2-1; 12 positions match TRBD2. Trimming at V came to 5 bases and at J to 6 bases, leaving 8 bases not matched to a gene. In germline, CDR1 is SNHLY, CDR2 FYNNEI. CDR3 size: 16 residues. CDR3 loop: CASSPVLAGGINEQFF. The DNA for the CDR3 is TGTGCCAGCAGTCCTGTACTAGCGGGAGGTATCAATGAGCAGTTCTTC.

This clone appeared a single time. The gene calls are TRBV27 and TRBJ1-2, with D uncertain. CDR1 MNHEY and CDR2 SMNVEV come from the germline V gene (reference sequence). This CDR3 contains 13 residues. The V gene lost 5 bases and the J gene lost 8 bases, with 15 bases spanning the gap. The CDR3 sequence: CASSRYGVGGYTF. The DNA for the CDR3 is TGTGCCAGCAGTCGATACGGGGTAGGGGGCTACACCTTC.

The chain carries TRBV7-3 and TRBJ1-2, with 7 bases lining up with TRBD1. Germline trimming cut 0 bases from V and 8 bases from J; bases unmatched to any gene: 9. Germline V gives CDR1 SGHTA, CDR2 FQGTGA. The CDR3 extends over 15 amino acids. The CDR3 DNA sequence: TGTGCCAGCAGCTTAACTGGGACAGCGAGAGGCGGCTACACCTTC. Amino acid sequence: CASSLTGTARGGYTF.

The rearrangement links TRBV27 to TRBJ2-7; perhaps TRBD1 as D (6 bases). The CDR3 extends over 13 amino acids. V was trimmed by 10 bases and J by 4 bases, leaving 17 bases between them. Germline V gene sequence: CDR1 MNHEY, CDR2 SMNVEV (reference sequence). The CDR3 nucleotides are TGTGCCACTAGCAGAGGGGGATCGTACGAGCAGTACTTC. As protein: CATSRGGSYEQYF.

The J gene is TRBJ1-4, the V gene TRBV28; 8 positions match TRBD1. V was pared by 7 bases and J by 5 bases, with 9 bases of the junction left unmatched. Germline V gene sequence: CDR1 MDHEN, CDR2 SYDVKM. The CDR3 extends over 15 amino acids. The CDR3 DNA reads as TGTGCCAGCACCCCGAGGGGGACAGGAAATGAAAAACTGTTTTTT. As protein: CASTPRGTGNEKLFF.

The chain combines TRBV11-3 with TRBJ2-2; weak D call: TRBD1 (5 bases). V was cut by 6 bases and J by 3 bases, with 17 bases left in between. CDR1 and CDR2 from the germline V gene are SGHNT and YENEEA. This CDR3 comprises 16 residues. The CDR3 protein is CASSLMGLGDTGELFF. CDR3 nucleotide sequence: TGTGCCAGCAGTCTGATGGGTCTAGGGGACACCGGGGAGCTGTTTTTT.

The chain recombines TRBV6-4 with TRBJ2-1, with TRBD1 identical over 8 bases. Per germline, CDR1 MRHNA and CDR2 SNTAGT. This CDR3 spans 16 amino acids. After removal of 1 base from V and 7 bases from J, the junction contained 9 bases not matched to a gene. The CDR3 loop is CASSDWIQGAGNEQFF. The CDR3 DNA follows: TGTGCCAGCAGTGACTGGATCCAGGGGGCCGGGAATGAGCAGTTCTTC.

This sequence joins TRBV5-4 and TRBJ2-7; D unclear. V was clipped by 4 bases and J by 3 bases, with 14 bases between them. Germline values: CDR1 SGHNT, CDR2 YYREEE (reference sequence). The CDR3 is 14 residues long. The CDR3 here is CASSVISVGYEQYF. In nucleotides, the CDR3 is TGTGCCAGCAGCGTCATCTCGGTTGGCTACGAGCAGTACTTC.

This chain links TRBV11-1 with TRBJ2-7; possibly TRBD2 for D (7 bases). V shed 4 bases and J shed 2 bases, with 15 bases lying between them. The germline gives CDR1 SGHAT, CDR2 FQDESV (reference sequence). The CDR3 runs 15 residues. The CDR3 loop is CASSWEGDPTYEQYF. As DNA, the CDR3 is TGTGCCAGCAGCTGGGAGGGGGACCCTACCTACGAGCAGTACTTC.

This sequence joins TRBV7-9 and TRBJ2-1; D is unresolved. V dropped 3 bases and J dropped 7 bases, with 19 bases sitting between them. The CDR3 contains 16 residues. Germline V gives CDR1 SEHNR, CDR2 FQNEAQ (reference sequence). The CDR3 coding sequence is TGTGCCAGCAGCTTGAGTCTCAGCGTCGTGTGGAATGAGCAGTTCTTC. This codes for CASSLSLSVVWNEQFF.

The rearrangement links TRBV27 to TRBJ2-7; 8 bases line up with TRBD1. The germline V gene has CDR1 MNHEY and CDR2 SMNVEV (reference sequence). V trimming: 10 bases; J trimming: 4 bases; junction bases outside the gene matches: 3. This CDR3 is 11 amino acids long. CDR3 DNA: TGTGCCACTCGGACAGGGTACGAGCAGTACTTC. Amino acid sequence: CATRTGYEQYF.

The gene calls are TRBV19 and TRBJ2-3, with TRBD1 matching 11 bases. Germline assignment: CDR1 LNHDA and CDR2 SQIVND (reference sequence). V was pared by 6 bases and J by 1 base, with 6 bases of the junction left unmatched. CDR3 size: 16 residues. CDR3 in DNA: TGTGCCAGTAGAACCGGACAGGGGGCGGGCACAGATACGCAGTATTTT. Its protein product is CASRTGQGAGTDTQYF.

This chain uses TRBV4-1 with TRBJ1-4; D remains ambiguous. The V and J ends lost 0 bases and 1 base respectively, with 9 bases between them. CDR1 MGHRA and CDR2 YSYEKL come from the germline V gene. The CDR3 is 16 residues long. CDR3 DNA: TGCGCCAGCAGCCAAGATTTGGCAGGAACTAATGAAAAACTGTTTTTT. Protein: CASSQDLAGTNEKLFF.

This chain connects TRBV9 to TRBJ2-1; 8 nucleotides agree with TRBD1. Trimming took 3 bases from V and 0 from J; bases not matched to a gene: 5. Germline V gene data show CDR1 as SGDLS and CDR2 as YYNGEE. There are 16 residues in the CDR3. As DNA, the CDR3 is TGTGCCAGCAGCGAGAGAGGGACAGGCTCCTACAATGAGCAGTTCTTC. This translates into CASSERGTGSYNEQFF.

The rearrangement links TRBV5-6 to TRBJ1-2; 9 nucleotides match TRBD1. V was clipped by 0 bases and J by 2 bases; unmatched bases: 5. Germline CDR1 reads SGHDT; CDR2 reads YYEEEE. CDR3 length: 16 amino acids. CDR3 residues: CASSLVKTGGNYGYTF. The CDR3 DNA follows: TGTGCCAGCAGCTTGGTGAAGACAGGGGGGAACTATGGCTACACCTTC.

The V gene is TRBV7-9, the J gene TRBJ2-4; D is perhaps TRBD2 (6 bases). Trimming removed 0 bases from V and 5 bases from J, with 23 bases in between. The CDR3 totals 19 residues. The V gene's germline CDR1 is SEHNR and CDR2 FQNEAQ (reference sequence). This CDR3 reads CASSLAASKEGILENIQYF. The CDR3 nucleotides read TGTGCCAGCAGCTTAGCGGCGTCGAAGGAGGGGATCCTCGAAAACATTCAGTACTTC.

V usage is TRBV19 and J usage is TRBJ2-6; 7 bases match TRBD1. CDR3 length: 17 residues. V lost 6 bases and J lost 0; bases outside the gene matches: 8. CDR1 and CDR2 from the germline V gene are LNHDA and SQIVND (reference sequence). The CDR3 bases are TGTGCCAGTAGATCCGGGACAGTCAGCTCTGGGGCCAACGTCCTGACTTTC. The encoded protein is CASRSGTVSSGANVLTF.

The chain couples TRBV5-1 to TRBJ1-3; 7 nucleotides match TRBD1. The ends lost 4 bases at V and 14 bases at J; junction bases unmatched: 9. The germline V gene encodes CDR1 SGHRS and CDR2 YFSETQ. The CDR3 runs 12 residues. The CDR3 loop is CASSTSPGQLYF. In DNA, the CDR3 is TGCGCCAGCAGCACATCCCCGGGACAGCTATATTTT.

The CDR3 protein is CASSELAGRITDTQYF. CDR3 sequence (DNA): TGTGCCAGCAGTGAACTAGCGGGTCGTATCACAGATACGCAGTATTTT. The chain has TRBV6-1 and TRBJ2-3, with 8 nucleotides matching TRBD2. CDR3 length: 16 residues. V shed 2 bases and J 2 bases; nucleotides not matched to a gene: 6. Germline CDR1 and CDR2: MNHNS and SASEGT.

The V and J genes are TRBV14 and TRBJ2-3, with 7 bases that match TRBD1. V gave up 0 bases and J gave up 3 bases; unmatched junction bases: 6. CDR1 and CDR2 (germline): SGHDN, FVKESK. The CDR3 is 16 amino acids. The CDR3 here is CASSQDKGAGTDTQYF. The CDR3 nucleotides are TGTGCCAGCAGCCAAGATAAGGGGGCTGGGACAGATACGCAGTATTTT.

The chain is built from TRBV7-6 and TRBJ2-1, with TRBD2 matching over 13 bases. V lost 1 base and J lost 9; bases outside the gene matches: 6. The germline CDR1 and CDR2 sequences are SGHVS and FNYEAQ. CDR3 length: 16 residues. CDR3 sequence: CASSLGLAGGTSEQFF. The CDR3 DNA sequence: TGTGCCAGCAGCTTAGGACTAGCGGGGGGTACAAGTGAGCAGTTCTTC.

The chain combines TRBV14 with TRBJ2-1, with 8 bases matching TRBD2. Germline CDR1 is SGHDN and CDR2 is FVKESK. This CDR3 comprises 19 residues. V shed 0 bases and J 6 bases; nucleotides not matched to a gene: 16. The CDR3 DNA reads TGTGCCAGCAGCCAAGAGTGGGGTTGGGCTCAGCGGGAGTTCAATGAGCAGTTCTTC. Translation: CASSQEWGWAQREFNEQFF.

This clone has more than one count but fewer than ten. This sequence joins TRBV11-2 and TRBJ2-7; TRBD1 agrees at 10 bases. The V gene's germline CDR1 is SGHAT and CDR2 FQNNGV. J gave up 0 bases and V 1 base, and 0 bases lay outside the gene matches. This CDR3 is 15 amino acids long. The DNA for the CDR3 is TGTGCCAGCAGCTTAGGGACAGGGGGCTCCTACGAGCAGTACTTC. Its translation: CASSLGTGGSYEQYF.